These T cell receptor beta chains were read from a single sample in a study of T cells after yellow fever vaccination. TCRdb ran MiXCR on the 5' RACE reads and lists one entry per CDR3 protein. The sample shows 400,000 to 450,000 distinct CDR3 sequences, about 17% of them seen only once. The source was PBMCs, collected before the yellow fever booster vaccination. These receptors came from a man aged 18-30 years who received the YFV17D yellow fever vaccine. Both conserved end residues are part of each CDR3. The order of the fields is J gene, V gene, clone size, D gene, CDR3 protein, CDR3 DNA. The D gene is left open where the match is weak. Only some rows state a clone size, as once, few, many or a class for expanded clones.

TRBJ2-3	TRBV20-1	few	TRBD2	CSAPQRGGNTDTQYF	TGCAGTGCCCCTCAGCGGGGGGGCAACACAGATACGCAGTATTTT
TRBJ2-5	TRBV5-1	few	-	CASSQTVSQETQYF	TGCGCCAGCAGCCAAACGGTATCCCAAGAGACCCAGTACTTC
TRBJ2-3	TRBV29-1	-	-	CSAGFGDTQYF	TGCAGCGCCGGTTTCGGAGATACGCAGTATTTT
TRBJ2-2	TRBV29-1	few	TRBD1	CSVEGQGNTGELFF	TGCAGCGTAGAGGGACAGGGGAACACCGGGGAGCTGTTTTTT
TRBJ2-1	TRBV7-2	many	TRBD2	CASSLDGLAGGSEQFF	TGTGCCAGCAGCTTAGATGGACTAGCGGGGGGCAGTGAGCAGTTCTTC
TRBJ2-5	TRBV6-2/TRBV6-3	-	TRBD1	CASSSYDRVETQYF	TGTGCCAGCAGTTCTTACGACAGGGTAGAGACCCAGTACTTC
TRBJ1-6	TRBV20-1	-	TRBD1	CSGQGPNNSPLHF	TGCAGTGGACAGGGGCCCAATAATTCACCCCTCCACTTT
TRBJ2-1	TRBV29-1	few	TRBD1	CSVEGDRGELNEQFF	TGCAGCGTTGAAGGTGACAGGGGCGAGCTCAATGAGCAGTTCTTC
TRBJ2-7	TRBV7-6	few	TRBD2	CASSLNPGGPREQYF	TGTGCCAGCAGCTTAAACCCGGGGGGGCCAAGAGAGCAGTACTTC
TRBJ1-1	TRBV20-1	few	-	CSARDGGNTEAFF	TGCAGTGCTAGAGATGGGGGGAACACTGAAGCTTTCTTT
TRBJ1-6	TRBV2	few	-	CASSEQGYNSPLHF	TGTGCCAGCAGCGAACAGGGTTACAATTCACCCCTCCACTTT
TRBJ1-5	TRBV20-1	few	-	CSARGRGNQPQHF	TGCAGTGCTAGGGGCAGAGGAAATCAGCCCCAGCATTTT
TRBJ2-3	TRBV7-7	-	TRBD2	CASSSSGGPGTDTQYF	TGTGCCAGCAGCTCTAGCGGGGGGCCGGGCACAGATACGCAGTATTTT
TRBJ2-3	TRBV12-3/TRBV12-4	many	-	CASSFRLPDTQYF	TGTGCCAGCAGTTTCCGCCTCCCAGATACGCAGTATTTT
TRBJ2-7	TRBV7-9	-	-	CASSSTGTAHHEQYF	TGTGCCAGCAGCTCCACCGGGACGGCACACCACGAGCAGTACTTC